Following are 6 T cell receptor beta chains from one sample sequenced in a study of blood T cell repertoires in COVID-19. Profiling relied on immunoSEQ multiplex PCR, and the TCRdb table lists in-frame clones only, not all of them. The sample includes approximately 140,000 clones, roughly 88% of them seen just once. Sequenced: PBMCs or T cells enriched from blood (not recorded which). The receptor source for this set is a woman aged 25-40 years with acute COVID-19.

This chain connects TRBV27 to TRBJ1-4, with 7 bases matching TRBD1. V was clipped by 0 bases and J by 5 bases; unmatched bases: 15. Germline V CDR1 and CDR2: MNHEY, SMNVEV (reference sequence). The CDR3 consists of 19 residues. This CDR3 reads CASSLSINRLGQQNEKLFF. The CDR3 region has the DNA TGTGCCAGCAGTTTATCGATAAACCGACTGGGACAGCAGAATGAAAAACTGTTTTTT.

This clone appeared a few times. The chain is built from TRBV11-1 and TRBJ2-3; 10 nucleotides match TRBD1. The CDR3 length is 15 residues. Per germline, CDR1 SGHAT and CDR2 FQDESV (reference sequence). The V gene end was trimmed by 3 bases and the J gene end by 0 bases; junction bases not matched to a gene: 0. CDR3 region: CASSLGQGSTDTQYF. DNA for the CDR3: TGTGCCAGCAGCTTGGGACAGGGGAGCACAGATACGCAGTATTTT.

J is TRBJ2-1 and V is TRBV9; tentative D call: TRBD1 (7 bases). The CDR3 runs 15 residues. Trimming took off 3 bases at V and 4 bases at J, with 14 bases between the two ends. CDR1 SGDLS and CDR2 YYNGEE come from the germline V gene. Here the CDR3 reads CASSAGDSYYNEQFF. The CDR3 nucleotides are TGTGCCAGCAGCGCGGGGGACAGCTATTACAATGAGCAGTTCTTC.

The genes are TRBV27 and TRBJ2-1, with 8 bases fitting TRBD2. The junction had 9 bases not matched to a gene; V was cut back by 6 bases and J by 5 bases. Germline CDR1 reads MNHEY; CDR2 reads SMNVEV (reference sequence). The CDR3 consists of 15 residues. The CDR3 protein is CASSLSGSIHNEQFF. Written as DNA, the CDR3 is TGTGCCAGCAGCCTAAGCGGGAGTATCCACAATGAGCAGTTCTTC.

The rearrangement uses TRBV5-1 and TRBJ1-2, with TRBD1 matching over 7 bases. Germline V gene lookup returns CDR1 SGHRS and CDR2 YFSETQ. Trimming took 4 bases from V and 8 from J; bases not matched to a gene: 8. This CDR3 is built from 13 residues. As DNA, the CDR3 is TGCGCCAGCAGCCCCGGGACAGCTAACGGCTACACCTTC. It translates to CASSPGTANGYTF.

The chain uses TRBV7-9 and TRBJ2-7; perhaps TRBD1 as D (5 bases). This CDR3 spans 14 amino acids. Germline CDR1 and CDR2: SEHNR and FQNEAQ (reference sequence). V lost 5 bases and J 2 bases, leaving 13 bases between the germline ends. In DNA, the CDR3 is TGTGCCAGCAGCGTTACCCAGGACACCTACGAGCAGTACTTC. Residues: CASSVTQDTYEQYF.